This is a list of T cell receptor beta chains from one sample in a study of T cell repertoires in cytomegalovirus infection. Via MiXCR, TCRdb re-called the reads, giving one row per CDR3 protein. The table has 830,000 or so distinct CDR3 sequences, approximately 29% seen once; the top ten hold around an eighth. These receptors have no identified antigens. This specimen consisted of cultured CD8+ T cells from PBMCs, obtained from culture after CMV antigen stimulation. The source is a human donor in good health (CMV status not recorded). Some clones in this sample may be carry-over from other donors' samples. Both conserved end residues are part of each CDR3. The order of the fields is clone size, J gene, D gene, V gene, CDR3 DNA, CDR3 protein. D genes are given only for firm matches. The size entry is marked missing in some rows and otherwise reads once, few, many or a size class.

-,TRBJ1-5,-,TRBV27,TGTGCCAGCAGTCATCGGACAGACCCGGCGGGTCAGCCCCAGCATTTT,CASSHRTDPAGQPQHF
few,TRBJ1-1,-,TRBV12-3/TRBV12-4,TGTGCCAGCAGTCCCGATCTTGAAGCTTTCTTT,CASSPDLEAFF
few,TRBJ2-7,-,TRBV4-1,TGCGCCAGCAGCCAAGATGCCAGTTCCGACGAGCAGTACTTC,CASSQDASSDEQYF
-,TRBJ1-2,-,TRBV6-1,TGTGCCAGCAGTGAAGGCGTTGTCTATGGCTACACCTTC,CASSEGVVYGYTF
-,TRBJ1-4,-,TRBV9,TGTGCCAGCAGCGTACAGGGTACTAATGAAAAACTGTTTTTT,CASSVQGTNEKLFF
few,TRBJ1-5,-,TRBV5-6,TGTGCCAGCAGGGCCCAGGGTCCTCAGCCCCAGCATTTT,CASRAQGPQPQHF
-,TRBJ1-2,-,TRBV12-3/TRBV12-4,TGTGCCAGCAGTTTGCGATCGTCTGGCTATGGCTACACCTTC,CASSLRSSGYGYTF
many,TRBJ1-5,-,TRBV7-9,TGTGCCAGCAGCTTAGACCAACTGGAGCCCCAGCATTTT,CASSLDQLEPQHF
-,TRBJ1-1,-,TRBV19,TGTGCCAGTAGTATCGGTGGCGTCTCCACTGAAGCTTTCTTT,CASSIGGVSTEAFF
-,TRBJ2-7,TRBD1,TRBV12-3/TRBV12-4,TGTGCCAGCAGTTTTTCCCCCGGGACAGCAACCTACGAGCAGTACTTC,CASSFSPGTATYEQYF
-,TRBJ2-7,-,TRBV6-1,TGTGCCAGCAGTTACTCTCCCCAAAGAACCTACGAGCAGTACTTC,CASSYSPQRTYEQYF
-,TRBJ2-5,TRBD2,TRBV7-6,TGTGCCAGCAGCTGGGGGACTACCCTCCAAGAGACCCAGTACTTC,CASSWGTTLQETQYF
-,TRBJ2-5,-,TRBV13,TGTGCCAGCAGCTTAGGATTGACCCAGTACTTC,CASSLGLTQYF
many,TRBJ2-5,-,TRBV14,TGTGCCAGCAGCCGTTGGGTCGGAGAGACCCAGTACTTC,CASSRWVGETQYF
many,TRBJ2-1,TRBD1,TRBV10-3,TGTGCCATCAGTGGCACAGGGGGAACAGATGAGCAGTTCTTC,CAISGTGGTDEQFF
-,TRBJ1-2,-,TRBV19,TGTGCCAGTAGTCCCCCGAGGACAGCTAACTATGGCTACACCTTC,CASSPPRTANYGYTF
-,TRBJ1-6,-,TRBV5-5,TGTGTCAGCAGCTTGGAGGTGAGGTCCTATAATTCACCCCTCCACTTT,CVSSLEVRSYNSPLHF
-,TRBJ2-7,-,TRBV12-3/TRBV12-4,TGTACCAGCAGTTTTGGTTCCTACGAGCAGTACTTC,CTSSFGSYEQYF
many,TRBJ2-2,TRBD1,TRBV5-5,TGTGCCAGCAGATTAGACAGGGGGCCGCGGGGTACCGGGGAGCTGTTTTTT,CASRLDRGPRGTGELFF
few,TRBJ2-1,TRBD2,TRBV28,TGTGCCAGCACTCCCTTGACTAGCGGGGGGCCTCCCTACAATGAGCAGTTCTTC,CASTPLTSGGPPYNEQFF
many,TRBJ2-3,TRBD2,TRBV10-3,TGTGCCATCAGGATAGCGGGGGCTAGCACAGATACGCAGTATTTT,CAIRIAGASTDTQYF
-,TRBJ1-4,TRBD1,TRBV7-8,TGTGCCAGCAGCCTCCTTAACAGGGGCACTAATGAAAAACTGTTTTTT,CASSLLNRGTNEKLFF
few,TRBJ2-3,-,TRBV18,TGTGCCAGCTCACCTCCTGACAGAGATACGCAGTATTTT,CASSPPDRDTQYF
few,TRBJ1-2,-,TRBV29-1,TGCAGCGTTTTTACAGGGAGAGGGGTGAATGGCTACACCTTC,CSVFTGRGVNGYTF
-,TRBJ2-6,TRBD2,TRBV6-6,TGTGCCAGCAGTTACACCCGGGGGGGGTTTTTTCCTGGGGCCAACGTCCTGACTTTC,CASSYTRGGFFPGANVLTF
-,TRBJ1-2,TRBD1,TRBV27,TGTGCCAGCAGGCTTGCCGGGACAGACTATGGCTACACCTTC,CASRLAGTDYGYTF
-,TRBJ1-5,-,TRBV6-5,TGTGCCAGCAGTTCGGAAAGGGAGAAGGTCGATCAGCCCCAGCATTTT,CASSSEREKVDQPQHF
many,TRBJ1-4,TRBD1,TRBV7-8,TGTGCCAGCAGCAGGACAGGCTCTTTTGAAAAACTGTTTTTT,CASSRTGSFEKLFF
many,TRBJ2-1,-,TRBV7-8,TGTGCCAGCAGCTCCCCGGTGGCGGGGGCCTCTAGCTCCTACAATGAGCAGTTCTTC,CASSSPVAGASSSYNEQFF
-,TRBJ2-1,-,TRBV4-1,TGCGCCAGCAGCCAAGAGCAGGACAGTTACAATGAGCAGTTCTTC,CASSQEQDSYNEQFF
many,TRBJ2-5,-,TRBV27,TGTGCCAGCAGTTCGGACATCTCCAAGGAGACCCAGTACTTC,CASSSDISKETQYF
-,TRBJ1-1,-,TRBV7-9,TGTGCCAGCAGCTTCATACAGGGATTAGGCACTGAAGCTTTCTTT,CASSFIQGLGTEAFF
many,TRBJ2-5,TRBD1,TRBV28,TGTGCCAGCAGTGACAGGGTAGAGCAAGAGACCCAGTACTTC,CASSDRVEQETQYF
-,TRBJ2-3,TRBD2,TRBV6-2/TRBV6-3,TGTGCCAGCAGTGGAGCTAGCGGGGGAAAAGATACGCAGTATTTT,CASSGASGGKDTQYF